This T cell receptor beta chain derives from a study of cytomegalovirus exposure and HLA in healthy donors. Across the study: Membership in the Caucasian-associated ancestry cluster was found for 81% of a few hundred genotyped donors.

The study ran its PCR with 60 Vbeta and 13 Jbeta primers. The repertoire was sequenced with immunoSEQ multiplex PCR; TCRdb's copy has only in-frame clones and lacks some. Found here are around 140,000 clones, almost 85% of them singletons; the top ten hold 3% to 3.5%. Germline-derived CDR1 and CDR2 are SEHNR and FQNEAQ (reference sequence). This CDR3 has 14 residues. The V and J ends lost 5 bases and 1 base respectively, with 11 bases between them. The sequence came from a man aged 18-30 years in good health and CMV-seropositive. Sequences were obtained from PBMCs. The chain combines TRBV7-9 with TRBJ1-1; D not certain. CDR3 nucleotides: TGTGCCAGCAGCCCCTCGCGGGAGAACACTGAAGCTTTCTTT. Its protein is CASSPSRENTEAFF.